These 10 T cell receptor beta chains originate from one sample sequenced in a study of T cell responses to AZD1222 COVID-19 vaccine. Libraries were prepared by immunoSEQ multiplex PCR; TCRdb keeps only in-frame clonotypes and omits some of them. The sample includes about 130,000 clones, roughly 86% of them seen just once. This material consisted of peripheral blood, taken on day 0 of AZD1222 vaccination. The receptors were gathered from an adult in good health.

The chain combines TRBV4-1 with TRBJ2-7; D may be TRBD1 (5 bases). Looked up from germline, CDR1 is MGHRA and CDR2 is YSYEKL. The V and J ends lost 3 bases and 1 base respectively, with 10 bases between them. The CDR3 is made up of 14 amino acids. CDR3 coding DNA: TGCGCCAGCAGCCAGGTAGGGGTGTCCTACGAGCAGTACTTC. Protein product: CASSQVGVSYEQYF.

This clone appeared a single time. V gene TRBV18 combines with J gene TRBJ1-6; unclear D gene. V shed 4 bases and J shed 7 bases, with 14 bases lying between them. Germline CDR1 KGHSH, CDR2 LQKENI. This CDR3 has 15 residues. This CDR3 is CASSHDTGSNSPLHF. CDR3 nucleotides: TGTGCCAGCTCACATGACACCGGGTCCAATTCACCCCTCCACTTT.

V usage is TRBV6-5 and J usage is TRBJ2-7, with 7 nucleotides matching TRBD1. Germline V lookup: CDR1 MNHEY, CDR2 SVGAGI. Germline trimming cut 5 bases from V and 6 bases from J; bases unmatched to any gene: 10. The CDR3 runs to 14 residues. CDR3 loop: CASSRDSAPSEQYF. Here the CDR3 DNA reads TGTGCCAGCAGTCGGGACAGTGCCCCAAGCGAGCAGTACTTC.

The rearrangement links TRBV15 to TRBJ2-3, with D possibly TRBD2 on 5 matching bases. V lost 1 base to trimming and J lost 6 bases, with 11 bases between them. Germline CDR1 and CDR2: LNHNV and YYDKDF (reference sequence). The CDR3 covers 14 residues. The CDR3 loop reads CATSRGGSGDTQYF. The CDR3 DNA is TGTGCCACCAGCAGAGGCGGATCGGGGGATACGCAGTATTTT. The full variable domain, its missing parts supplied by reference TRBV15 and TRBJ2-3, is DAMVIQNPRYQVTQFGKPVTLSCSQTLNHNVMYWYQQKSSQAPKLLFHYYDKDFNNEADTPDNFQSRRPNTSFCFLDIRSPGLGDTAMYLCATSRGGSGDTQYFGPGTRLTVL.

This clone turned up a few times. V is TRBV19 and J is TRBJ2-7; 9 positions agree with TRBD1. CDR3 length equals 14 residues. V lost 7 bases to trimming and J lost 6 bases; unmatched junction nucleotides: 10. Per the germline V gene, CDR1 is LNHDA and CDR2 is SQIVND (reference sequence). The CDR3 DNA follows: TGTGCCAGTAAGGAACCGGGACAGGGATCCGAGCAGTACTTC. Residues: CASKEPGQGSEQYF.

This chain links TRBV29-1 with TRBJ2-7, with TRBD1 matching over 9 bases. The CDR3 spans 12 residues. V shed 7 bases, J shed 4 bases, and the junction held 5 bases outside the gene matches. The germline CDR1 and CDR2 sequences are SQVTM and ANQGSEA. This CDR3 reads CSAGTGRYEQYF. CDR3 sequence (DNA): TGCAGCGCGGGGACAGGGAGGTACGAGCAGTACTTC.

This chain connects TRBV18 to TRBJ1-5; D is unclear. Trimming shortened V by 0 bases and J by 3 bases, and 12 bases separated the two germline ends. From germline, CDR1 is KGHSH and CDR2 LQKENI. This CDR3 comprises 16 residues. CDR3 sequence: CASSPPSGSNNQPQHF. CDR3 sequence (DNA): TGTGCCAGCTCACCACCGTCTGGGTCTAACAATCAGCCCCAGCATTTT.

The table lists this clone with a count of one. The V and J genes are TRBV30 and TRBJ1-2, with unresolved D. The germline V gene encodes CDR1 GTSNPN and CDR2 SVGIG (reference sequence). V lost 3 bases to trimming and J lost 0 bases, with 8 bases between them. This CDR3 has 13 amino acids. CDR3 region: CAWRQSANYGYTF. The CDR3 region has the DNA TGTGCCTGGAGGCAATCGGCTAACTATGGCTACACCTTC.

The rearrangement joins TRBV28 to TRBJ1-1; D is undetermined. The CDR3 runs to 12 residues. Germline V gene lookup returns CDR1 MDHEN and CDR2 SYDVKM. V lost 6 bases and J lost 0, with 5 bases in between. CDR3 coding DNA: TGTGCCAGCAGGATCGTGAACACTGAAGCTTTCTTT. It encodes CASRIVNTEAFF. The full variable domain, with the rest looked up from reference TRBV28 and TRBJ1-1, is DVKVTQSSRYLVKRTGEKVFLECVQDMDHENMFWYRQDPGLGLRLIYFSYDVKMKEKGDIPEGYSVSREKKERFSLILESASTNQTSMYLCASRIVNTEAFFGQGTRLTVV.

CDR3 sequence reads: CASSQDTGIDTEAFF. The CDR3 DNA sequence: TGCGCCAGCAGCCAAGATACCGGGATCGACACTGAAGCTTTCTTT. The rearrangement links TRBV4-1 to TRBJ1-1, with no clear D. Germline CDR1 and CDR2: MGHRA and YSYEKL. The CDR3 has 15 residues. Trimming shortened V by 0 bases and J by 3 bases, and 11 bases separated the two germline ends.